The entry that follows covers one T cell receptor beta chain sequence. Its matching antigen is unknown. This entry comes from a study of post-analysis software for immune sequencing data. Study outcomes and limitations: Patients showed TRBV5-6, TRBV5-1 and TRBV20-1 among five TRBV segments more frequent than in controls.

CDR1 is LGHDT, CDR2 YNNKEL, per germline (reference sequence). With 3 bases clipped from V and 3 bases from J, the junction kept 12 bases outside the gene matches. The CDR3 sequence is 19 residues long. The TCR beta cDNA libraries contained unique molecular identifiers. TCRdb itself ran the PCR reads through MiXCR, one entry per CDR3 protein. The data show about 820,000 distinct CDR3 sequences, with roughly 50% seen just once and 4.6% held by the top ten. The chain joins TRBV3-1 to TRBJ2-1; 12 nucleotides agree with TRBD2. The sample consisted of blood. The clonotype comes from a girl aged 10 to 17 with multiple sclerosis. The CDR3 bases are TGTGCCAGCAGCCAGGAGACTAGCGGGGGACAGGGGCACTACAATGAGCAGTTCTTC. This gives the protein CASSQETSGGQGHYNEQFF.